The rows below give T cell receptor beta chains drawn from one sample of a study of T cell repertoires in cytomegalovirus infection. TCRdb analysed the reads with MiXCR anew, one entry per CDR3 protein. The sample includes about 480,000 distinct CDR3 sequences, roughly a third of them seen just once. These receptors' antigens are unknown. The specimen comprised cultured PBMCs, sampled from culture after CMV antigen stimulation. The receptors were gathered from a human donor in good health (CMV status not recorded). Some clones in this sample may be carry-over from other donors' samples. Each CDR3 is given with its conserved first and last residue. Fields, in order: V gene, clone size, D gene, J gene, CDR3 DNA, CDR3 protein. A D gene is named only where the DNA matches it firmly. Expanded clones are given a class, and other clones once, few, many or no size at all.

TRBV19	many	NA	TRBJ1-5	TGTGCCAGTAGTGCAGGACTCAATCAGCCCCAGCATTTT	CASSAGLNQPQHF
TRBV20-1	few	NA	TRBJ1-6	TGCAGTGCCCTTCGGGACAAACTTAATTCACCCCTCCACTTT	CSALRDKLNSPLHF
TRBV6-8	NA	NA	TRBJ2-2	TGTGCCAGCAGTCAAAAAATTAACACCGGGGAGCTGTTTTTT	CASSQKINTGELFF
TRBV7-6	NA	NA	TRBJ1-1	TGTGCCAGCAGCCGGCACAACACTGAAGCTTTCTTT	CASSRHNTEAFF
TRBV11-2	few	NA	TRBJ2-7	TGTGCCAGCAGCGAAAGTCTGCTAGCGCGCGAGCAGTACTTC	CASSESLLAREQYF
TRBV7-3	NA	TRBD2	TRBJ2-1	TGTGCCAGCAGCTTAGGGCGGCTAGCGGGAGTGATAAATGAGCAGTTCTTC	CASSLGRLAGVINEQFF
TRBV4-1	many	NA	TRBJ1-1	TGCGCCAGCAGCCATACCACAGGGCAGAGAAACACTGAAGCTTTCTTT	CASSHTTGQRNTEAFF
TRBV7-2	NA	TRBD1	TRBJ2-1	TGTGCCAGCAGCTCACAGGGGTTGGTCCCATTTAACAATGAGCAGTTCTTC	CASSSQGLVPFNNEQFF
TRBV2	few	TRBD2	TRBJ2-3	TGTGCCAGTAACCGGGAGGTTAGCACAGATACGCAGTATTTT	CASNREVSTDTQYF
TRBV7-9	NA	NA	TRBJ1-2	TGTGCCAGCAGCCCCGACATAACGACCTATGGCTACACCTTC	CASSPDITTYGYTF
TRBV6-2/TRBV6-3	NA	NA	TRBJ2-3	TGTGCCAGCAAGGCCGCAGGGGCAGATACGCAGTATTTT	CASKAAGADTQYF
TRBV12-3/TRBV12-4	NA	NA	TRBJ1-6	TGTGCCAGCAGACGAATGAATTCACCCCTCCACTTT	CASRRMNSPLHF
TRBV18	NA	TRBD2	TRBJ2-3	TGTGCCAGCTCACCGCGGACTAGCGGGACTAGCACAGATACGCAGTATTTT	CASSPRTSGTSTDTQYF
TRBV20-1	NA	NA	TRBJ1-2	TGCAGTGCTAGAGGCCAAACAGGGTATGGCTATGGCTACACCTTC	CSARGQTGYGYGYTF
TRBV6-2/TRBV6-3	many	NA	TRBJ2-1	TGTGCCAGCAGTCCCGGGGCCTACAATGAGCAGTTCTTC	CASSPGAYNEQFF
TRBV12-3/TRBV12-4	many	TRBD1	TRBJ2-2	TGTGCCAGTCGACAGGGCTTCACCGGGGAGCTGTTTTTT	CASRQGFTGELFF
TRBV7-2	few	TRBD2	TRBJ2-5	TGTGCCAGCAGCTTAGCGTGGCTAGCGGAAAAAGAGACCCAGTACTTC	CASSLAWLAEKETQYF
TRBV9	NA	NA	TRBJ1-4	TGTGCCAGCAGCGTAGGTGGCAGGTCGAATGAAAAACTGTTTTTT	CASSVGGRSNEKLFF
TRBV4-1	NA	TRBD2	TRBJ2-1	TGCGCCAGCAGCCAAGAAACGGGGGGGTCCTACAATGAGCAGTTCTTC	CASSQETGGSYNEQFF
TRBV6-2/TRBV6-3	NA	TRBD2	TRBJ2-3	TGTGCCAGCAGTTTTCTAGCGGGAGGTCGCACAGATACGCAGTATTTT	CASSFLAGGRTDTQYF
TRBV24-1	few	TRBD2	TRBJ2-3	TGTGCCACCAGTGATTCAAGCGGGGCGGATTTCACAGATACGCAGTATTTT	CATSDSSGADFTDTQYF
TRBV28	few	TRBD2	TRBJ2-1	TGTGCCAGCAGTTTCGGCGGGAGGGCCCATTTACCCGTCCAGTTCTTC	CASSFGGRAHLPVQFF
TRBV10-3	NA	NA	TRBJ2-7	TGTGCCATCAGTGAGCGGATGTCGGCGTACGAGCAGTACTTC	CAISERMSAYEQYF
TRBV19	NA	TRBD2	TRBJ2-3	TGTGCCAGTAGCACGACTAGCGGGAGGCCAGATACGCAGTATTTT	CASSTTSGRPDTQYF
TRBV12-3/TRBV12-4	NA	NA	TRBJ1-5	TGTGCCAGCAGGACACAGGGTAGCAATCAGCCCCAGCATTTT	CASRTQGSNQPQHF
TRBV7-2	many	TRBD1	TRBJ1-2	TGTGCCAGCAGCCCAGGGGGCCAGAACTATGGCTACACCTTC	CASSPGGQNYGYTF
TRBV19	NA	NA	TRBJ2-4	TGTGCCAGTAGTATACTCGGGAGCAGGAACATTCAGTACTTC	CASSILGSRNIQYF
TRBV12-3/TRBV12-4	NA	NA	TRBJ1-3	TGTGCCAGCAGTGAGTACAGAAACACCATATATTTT	CASSEYRNTIYF
TRBV4-1	NA	TRBD1	TRBJ2-1	TGCGCCAGCAGCCAACTCGGGACAGGGCGCGAAAAGTTCTTC	CASSQLGTGREKFF
TRBV24-1	NA	NA	TRBJ2-3	TGTGCCACCAGTGATGGGGCTAGCGGCACAGATACGCAGTATTTT	CATSDGASGTDTQYF
TRBV10-3	few	TRBD2	TRBJ2-3	TGTGCCATCAGTGATCTTGGGACTAGCGGCACAGATACGCAGTATTTT	CAISDLGTSGTDTQYF
TRBV4-1	few	NA	TRBJ1-2	TGCGCCAGCAGCCGTCGACTGGGGGGCGGATATGGCTACACCTTC	CASSRRLGGGYGYTF
TRBV19	few	NA	TRBJ1-5	TGTGCCAGTAGTATTTCCGACTATAGCAATCAGCCCCAGCATTTT	CASSISDYSNQPQHF
TRBV11-2	few	TRBD1	TRBJ2-2	TGTGCCAGCAGCTTACTCACAGGGGGCACCGGGGAGCTGTTTTTT	CASSLLTGGTGELFF
TRBV7-2	few	TRBD2	TRBJ2-1	TGTGCCAGCAGCTTAGGACTAGCGGGAGTAAGTGAGCAGTTCTTC	CASSLGLAGVSEQFF
TRBV7-2	NA	NA	TRBJ1-1	TGTGCCAGCAGCCCGAGCGGGGGGCGGCTTGAAGCTTTCTTT	CASSPSGGRLEAFF
TRBV5-1	NA	TRBD1	TRBJ1-4	TGCGCCAGCAGCTTGGTTGGGACAGTGTCCGAAAAACTGTTTTTT	CASSLVGTVSEKLFF
TRBV29-1	NA	TRBD1	TRBJ2-5	TGCAGCGGCGAAGGGACAGAATTTCAAGAGACCCAGTACTTC	CSGEGTEFQETQYF
TRBV7-8	NA	TRBD1	TRBJ2-3	TGTGCCAGTAGGGAGGGACAGGGGAGAGATACGCAGTATTTT	CASREGQGRDTQYF
TRBV6-2/TRBV6-3	NA	TRBD2	TRBJ2-7	TGTGCCAGCAGTTCTTTAAAACTAGCGAGGCTATCCTACGAGCAGTACTTC	CASSSLKLARLSYEQYF
TRBV7-2	many	NA	TRBJ2-7	TGTGCCAGCAGCCGAAACTACGAGCAGTACTTC	CASSRNYEQYF
TRBV7-3	NA	NA	TRBJ2-1	TGTGCCAGCAGCTTAGTCGGGACGGATACCTACAATGAGCAGTTCTTC	CASSLVGTDTYNEQFF
TRBV4-1	few	NA	TRBJ1-5	TGCGCCAGCAGCCACTACCGGGACAGCAATCAGCCCCAGCATTTT	CASSHYRDSNQPQHF
TRBV11-3	NA	TRBD2	TRBJ2-2	TGTGCCAGCAGTCAGACTAGCGGGTACACCGGGGAGCTGTTTTTT	CASSQTSGYTGELFF
TRBV6-5	few	NA	TRBJ1-3	TGTGCCAGCAGTTACGACAGGAGCAACTCTGGAAACACCATATATTTT	CASSYDRSNSGNTIYF
TRBV12-3/TRBV12-4	NA	NA	TRBJ1-5	TGTGCCAGCAGTGAGTCAGGGACGGGTGGTCAGCCCCAGCATTTT	CASSESGTGGQPQHF
TRBV25-1	NA	TRBD1	TRBJ2-7	TGTGCCAGCAGCGACCGCGTGACAGGGGAAGAGCAGTACTTC	CASSDRVTGEEQYF
TRBV7-2	few	TRBD2	TRBJ2-2	TGTGCCAGCAGCGATCATATACTAGCGGGAGGACCAACCGGGGAGCTGTTTTTT	CASSDHILAGGPTGELFF
TRBV12-3/TRBV12-4	few	NA	TRBJ2-2	TGTGCCAGCAGTTCTTCAGGGACCTCGAACACCGGGGAGCTGTTTTTT	CASSSSGTSNTGELFF
TRBV28	once	TRBD2	TRBJ2-1	TGTGCCAGCAACATCCTAGCGGGAGTGGAAAGTGAGCAGTTCTTC	CASNILAGVESEQFF
TRBV12-3/TRBV12-4	few	TRBD1	TRBJ2-7	TGTGCCAGCAGTTCCGACAGGGGGGGCTACGAGCAGTACTTC	CASSSDRGGYEQYF
TRBV20-1	NA	TRBD2	TRBJ2-1	TGCAGTGCTCCCCCTAGCGGGAGGTTCGATGAGCAGTTCTTC	CSAPPSGRFDEQFF
TRBV18	NA	TRBD1	TRBJ1-1	TGTGCCAGCTCAAGGCGGATACCGGGACAGGGGGAGTTCATGAACACTGAAGCTTTCTTT	CASSRRIPGQGEFMNTEAFF
TRBV10-3	NA	NA	TRBJ2-2	TGTGCCATCAGTACAGGGTGGAGCGGGGAGCTGTTTTTT	CAISTGWSGELFF
TRBV7-2	few	NA	TRBJ1-2	TGTGCCAGCAGCCAAAAGGACGCCTTCTATGGCTACACCTTC	CASSQKDAFYGYTF
TRBV7-2	many	NA	TRBJ2-7	TGTGCCAGCAGCTTGTCTAGCGCCTCAACCTACGAGCAGTACTTC	CASSLSSASTYEQYF
TRBV30	NA	NA	TRBJ1-3	TGTGCCTGGGCAAGCTCTGGAAACACCATATATTTT	CAWASSGNTIYF
TRBV7-2	few	NA	TRBJ1-4	TGTGCCAGCAGGTTCAAGGGCGGTGAAAAACTGTTTTTT	CASRFKGGEKLFF
TRBV7-8	few	TRBD2	TRBJ2-1	TGTGCCAGCAGCCCCATAGCGGGAGCTGCGTACAATGAGCAGTTCTTC	CASSPIAGAAYNEQFF
TRBV7-2	few	NA	TRBJ1-2	TGTGCCAGCAGCCAGGGACATACCAAGGGGGGCTACACCTTC	CASSQGHTKGGYTF